Listed below are T cell receptor beta chains from one sample, sequenced in a study of blood T cell repertoires in COVID-19. Assay: immunoSEQ multiplex PCR; the TCRdb copy retains only in-frame clones and omits some. Here the sample spans around 170,000 clones, approximately 80% being singletons. The sample taken for sequencing was peripheral blood. The receptors originated from a man aged 65 to 85 who had recovered from COVID-19. Both conserved end residues are part of each CDR3. The D gene is left open where the match is weak. Only part of the rows carry a size: once, few, many, or a class if the clone is expanded.

j_call d_call v_call clone_size cdr3_aa cdr3_nt
TRBJ2-1 . TRBV12-3/TRBV12-4 . CASSLNSYNEQFF TGTGCCAGCAGTTTAAACAGCTACAATGAGCAGTTCTTC
TRBJ2-7 TRBD2 TRBV3-1/TRBV3-2 . CASSSLSGGSSYEQYF TGTGCCAGCAGCTCCCTTAGCGGGGGCAGCTCCTACGAGCAGTACTTC
TRBJ2-7 . TRBV6-4 . CASSYPTSPSYEQYF TGTGCCAGCAGTTACCCCACTAGCCCTTCCTACGAGCAGTACTTC
TRBJ2-2 TRBD2 TRBV5-1 . CASSWTSGYTGELFF TGCGCCAGCAGCTGGACTAGCGGTTACACCGGGGAGCTGTTTTTT
TRBJ2-7 . TRBV4-1 . CASSPGQAALQYF TGCGCCAGCAGCCCGGGACAAGCAGCTCTGCAGTACTTC
TRBJ2-5 TRBD1 TRBV11-2 . CASSLGQGGETQYF TGTGCCAGCAGCTTGGGACAGGGGGGAGAGACCCAGTACTTC
TRBJ2-1 TRBD2 TRBV6-5 . CASSYRVAGGNNEQFF TGTGCCAGCAGTTACAGGGTAGCGGGAGGCAACAATGAGCAGTTCTTC
TRBJ2-1 . TRBV29-1 . CSVRGLFNEQFF TGCAGCGTTCGCGGACTCTTCAATGAGCAGTTCTTC
TRBJ1-3 TRBD1 TRBV6-2/TRBV6-3 . CASSRTGGFGNTIYF TGTGCCAGCAGCCGGACAGGGGGCTTTGGAAACACCATATATTTT
TRBJ1-5 . TRBV19 . CASSHRSNQPQHF TGTGCCAGTAGCCACAGGAGCAATCAGCCCCAGCATTTT
TRBJ2-2 TRBD2 TRBV7-3 . CASSLQRERTGELFF TGTGCCAGCAGCCTCCAGCGGGAGCGCACCGGGGAGCTGTTTTTT
TRBJ2-2 . TRBV7-8 . CASSLRRVLTGELFF TGTGCCAGCAGCCTTCGTCGGGTCCTCACCGGGGAGCTGTTTTTT
TRBJ1-5 TRBD1 TRBV6-1 few CASSEVGTAQPQHF TGTGCCAGCAGTGAAGTGGGGACAGCCCAGCCCCAGCATTTT
TRBJ1-2 TRBD1 TRBV6-1 once CASSEPGTGSYGYTF TGTGCCAGCAGTGAACCTGGGACAGGGAGCTATGGCTACACCTTC
TRBJ2-6 TRBD1 TRBV6-1 . CASSAAGQGGVGANVLTF TGTGCCAGCAGTGCCGCGGGACAGGGGGGGGTGGGGGCCAACGTCCTGACTTTC
TRBJ1-5 TRBD1 TRBV7-2 . CASSLVRQGGQPQHF TGTGCCAGCAGCTTAGTCAGACAGGGCGGTCAGCCCCAGCATTTT
TRBJ2-7 TRBD2 TRBV5-1 few CASRFALVSGRPYEQYF TGCGCCAGCAGATTCGCCTTGGTTAGCGGGAGGCCCTACGAGCAGTACTTC
TRBJ2-3 TRBD2 TRBV4-1 . CASSPPGLVSDSSTDTQYF TGCGCCAGCAGCCCGCCAGGACTAGTGAGCGATTCTAGCACAGATACGCAGTATTTT
TRBJ1-3 TRBD1 TRBV7-2 once CASSFDRGRGNTIYF TGTGCCAGCAGCTTTGACAGGGGGCGGGGAAACACCATATATTTT
TRBJ1-4 . TRBV6-2/TRBV6-3 once CASSYHGSEKLFF TGTGCCAGCAGTTATCACGGTTCGGAAAAACTGTTTTTT
TRBJ2-7 . TRBV7-2 . CASSLDAGGSYEQYF TGTGCCAGCAGCTTAGATGCGGGCGGATCCTACGAGCAGTACTTC
TRBJ2-5 . TRBV5-5 . CASSSPGGETQYF TGTGCCAGCAGCTCCCCAGGAGGGGAGACCCAGTACTTC